This TCR beta chain was captured in a study of Ad26.COV2.S vaccination and SARS-CoV-2 variants. Study in general: A participant enrolled in the COV1001 Ad26.COV2.S trial arm provided the sample. The study, taken as a whole, reports: Those who received vaccine or placebo ended up with similar non-spike TCR breadth. TCR breadth and depth estimates may have understated total T cell responses.

Clones were sequenced by immunoSEQ multiplex PCR, and TCRdb holds only the in-frame ones, with some missing. In the table there are some 640,000 clones, about 90% of which are singletons. Germline values: CDR1 SGHNT, CDR2 YYREEE (reference sequence). V was shortened by 2 bases and J by 1 base, with 9 bases between the two germline ends. This CDR3 is built from 14 residues. This clone appeared once. Its antigen remains unidentified. As for treatment: about 20 received Ad26.COV2.S at low or high dose, single or two shots; several received placebo; per-sample allocation not given. Specimen acquisition occurred on day 63 following the initial vaccine or placebo injection.

The chain combines TRBV5-4 with TRBJ1-1; D perhaps matches TRBD1 (5 bases). The source material was peripheral blood, sampled in a trial of Ad26.COV2.S vaccine versus placebo. The sequence was collected from a person aged 18-60 years who received the Ad26.COV2.S COVID-19 vaccine or a placebo. The CDR3 DNA is TGTGCCAGCAGCTTTAGAACAGGGAACACTGAAGCTTTCTTT. Amino acids: CASSFRTGNTEAFF.